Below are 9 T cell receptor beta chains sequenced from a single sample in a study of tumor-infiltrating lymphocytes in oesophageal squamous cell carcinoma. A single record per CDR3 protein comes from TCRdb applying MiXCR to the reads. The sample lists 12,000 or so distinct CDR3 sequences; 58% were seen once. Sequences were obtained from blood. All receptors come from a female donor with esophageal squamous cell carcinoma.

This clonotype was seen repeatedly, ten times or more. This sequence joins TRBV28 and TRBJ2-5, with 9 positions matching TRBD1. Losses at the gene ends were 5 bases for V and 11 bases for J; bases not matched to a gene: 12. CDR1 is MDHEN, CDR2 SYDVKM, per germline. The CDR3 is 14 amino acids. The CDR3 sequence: CASSRDRVVQEQYF. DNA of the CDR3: TGTGCCAGCAGTAGGGACAGGGTGGTTCAGGAGCAGTACTTC.

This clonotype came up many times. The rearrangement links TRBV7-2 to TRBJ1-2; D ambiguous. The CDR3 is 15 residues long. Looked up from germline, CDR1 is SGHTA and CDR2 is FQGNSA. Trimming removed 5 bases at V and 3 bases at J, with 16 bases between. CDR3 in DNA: TGTGCCAGCAGCGTCGGGCAGATAACGGACTATGGCTACACCTTC. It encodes CASSVGQITDYGYTF.

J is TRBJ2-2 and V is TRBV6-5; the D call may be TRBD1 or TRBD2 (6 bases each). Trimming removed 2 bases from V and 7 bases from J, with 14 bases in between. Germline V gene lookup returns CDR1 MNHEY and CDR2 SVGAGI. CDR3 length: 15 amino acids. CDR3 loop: CASSYLGGRSGELFF. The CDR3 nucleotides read TGTGCCAGCAGTTACCTTGGGGGGCGGAGCGGGGAGCTGTTTTTT.

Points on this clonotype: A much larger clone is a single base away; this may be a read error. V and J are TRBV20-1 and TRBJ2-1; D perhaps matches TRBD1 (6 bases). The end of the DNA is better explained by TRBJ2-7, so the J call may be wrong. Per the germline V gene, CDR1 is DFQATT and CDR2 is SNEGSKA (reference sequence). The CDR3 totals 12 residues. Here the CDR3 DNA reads TGCAGTGCTATTTGGGGGCTTAATGAGCAGTACTTC. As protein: CSAIWGLNEQYF.

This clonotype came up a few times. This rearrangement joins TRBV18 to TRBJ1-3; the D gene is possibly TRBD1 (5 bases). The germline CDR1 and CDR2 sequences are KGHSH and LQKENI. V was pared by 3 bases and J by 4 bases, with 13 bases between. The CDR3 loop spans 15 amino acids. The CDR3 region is CASSPPGGKGNTIYF. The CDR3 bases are TGTGCCAGCTCACCCCCGGGGGGGAAAGGAAACACCATATATTTT.

CDR3 amino acids: CASSPGSYNEQFF. The DNA of the CDR3 is TGTGCCAGCAGCCCCGGCTCCTACAATGAGCAGTTCTTC. This sequence joins TRBV7-2 and TRBJ2-7, with no clear D. With the DNA end fitting TRBJ2-1 better, the J assignment may be wrong. This CDR3 has 13 residues. Germline V lookup: CDR1 SGHTA, CDR2 FQGNSA.

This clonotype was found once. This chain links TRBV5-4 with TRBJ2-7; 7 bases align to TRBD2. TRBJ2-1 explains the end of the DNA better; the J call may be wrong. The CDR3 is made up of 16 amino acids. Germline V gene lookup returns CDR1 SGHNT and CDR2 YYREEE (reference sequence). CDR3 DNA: TGTGCCAGCAGCCAGACGGGAGGCAGTCTGAGGTACGAGCAGTTCTTC. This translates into CASSQTGGSLRYEQFF.

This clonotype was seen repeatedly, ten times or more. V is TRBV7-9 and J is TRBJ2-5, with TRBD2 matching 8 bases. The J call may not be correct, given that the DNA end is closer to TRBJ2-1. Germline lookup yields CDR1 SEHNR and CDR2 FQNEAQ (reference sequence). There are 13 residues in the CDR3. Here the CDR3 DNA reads TGTGCCAGCAGCGTGGGACTAGTTAATGAGCAGTTCTTC. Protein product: CASSVGLVNEQFF.

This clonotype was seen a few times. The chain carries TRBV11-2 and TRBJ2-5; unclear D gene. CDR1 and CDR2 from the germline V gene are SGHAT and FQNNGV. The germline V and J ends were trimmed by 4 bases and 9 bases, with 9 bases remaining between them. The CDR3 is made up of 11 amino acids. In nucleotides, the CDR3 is TGTGCCAGCAGCTCCGGTTTTTCCCAGTACTTC. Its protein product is CASSSGFSQYF.